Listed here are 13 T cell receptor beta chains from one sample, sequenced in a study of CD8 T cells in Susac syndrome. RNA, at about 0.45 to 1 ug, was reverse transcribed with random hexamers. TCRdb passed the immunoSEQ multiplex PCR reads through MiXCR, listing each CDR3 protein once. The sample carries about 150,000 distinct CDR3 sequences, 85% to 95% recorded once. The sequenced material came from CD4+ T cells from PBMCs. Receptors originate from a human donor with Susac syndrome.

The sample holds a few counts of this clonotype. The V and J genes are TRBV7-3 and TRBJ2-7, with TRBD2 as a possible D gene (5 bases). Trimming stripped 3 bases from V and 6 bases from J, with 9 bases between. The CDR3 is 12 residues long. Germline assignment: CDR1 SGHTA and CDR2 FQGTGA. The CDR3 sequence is CASSLFGGEQYF. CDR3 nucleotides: TGTGCCAGCAGCTTGTTTGGAGGCGAGCAGTACTTC.

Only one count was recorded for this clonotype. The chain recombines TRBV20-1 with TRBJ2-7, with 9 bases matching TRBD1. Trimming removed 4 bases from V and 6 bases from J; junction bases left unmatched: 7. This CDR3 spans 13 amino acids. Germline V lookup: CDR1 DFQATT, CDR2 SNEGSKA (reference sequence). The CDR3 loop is CSANRDRVPEQYF. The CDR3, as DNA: TGCAGTGCTAACCGGGACAGGGTGCCCGAGCAGTACTTC.

The CDR3 region has the DNA TGTGCCAGCAGTGAATCTAGCGGGGGGCACACAGATACGCAGTATTTT. Amino acid sequence: CASSESSGGHTDTQYF. The rearrangement uses TRBV25-1 and TRBJ2-3; 11 nucleotides line up with TRBD2. CDR1 and CDR2 from the germline V gene are MGHDK and SYGVNS. The CDR3 spans 16 residues. The V and J ends lost 1 base and 2 bases, in that order; junction bases with no gene match: 2. Supplemented by reference TRBV25-1 and TRBJ2-3, the full variable domain reads EADIYQTPRYLVIGTGKKITLECSQTMGHDKMYWYQQDPGMELHLIHYSYGVNSTEKGDLSSESTVSRIRTEHFPLTLESARPSHTSQYLCASSESSGGHTDTQYFGPGTRLTVL.

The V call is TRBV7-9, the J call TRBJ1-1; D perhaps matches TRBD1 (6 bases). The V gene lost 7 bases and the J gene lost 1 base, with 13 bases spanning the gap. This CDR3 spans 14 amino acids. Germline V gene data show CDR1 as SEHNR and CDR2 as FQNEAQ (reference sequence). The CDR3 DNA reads TGTGCCAGCATCTCAAGACAGGCGAACACTGAAGCTTTCTTT. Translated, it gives CASISRQANTEAFF.

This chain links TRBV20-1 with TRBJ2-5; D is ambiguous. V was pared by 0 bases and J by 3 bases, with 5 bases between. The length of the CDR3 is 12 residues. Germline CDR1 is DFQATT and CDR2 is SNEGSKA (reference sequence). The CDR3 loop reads CSAREPKETQYF. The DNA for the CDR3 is TGCAGTGCTAGAGAACCAAAAGAGACCCAGTACTTC.

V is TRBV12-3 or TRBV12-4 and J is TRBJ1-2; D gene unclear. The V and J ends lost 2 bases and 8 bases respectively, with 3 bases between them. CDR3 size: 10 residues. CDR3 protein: CASSLNGYTF. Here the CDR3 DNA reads TGTGCCAGCAGTTTAAACGGCTACACCTTC.

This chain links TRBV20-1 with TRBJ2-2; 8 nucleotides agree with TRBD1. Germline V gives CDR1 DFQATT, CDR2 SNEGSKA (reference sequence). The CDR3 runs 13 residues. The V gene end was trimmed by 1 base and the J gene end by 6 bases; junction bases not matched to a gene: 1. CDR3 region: CSARVQGAGELFF. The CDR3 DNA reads TGCAGTGCTAGAGTACAGGGGGCCGGGGAGCTGTTTTTT.

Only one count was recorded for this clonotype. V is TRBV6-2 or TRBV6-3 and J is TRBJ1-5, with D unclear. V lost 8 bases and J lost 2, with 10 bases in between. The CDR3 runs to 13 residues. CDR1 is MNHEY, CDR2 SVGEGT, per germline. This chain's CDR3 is CASSGWGNQPQHF. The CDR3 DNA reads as TGTGCCAGCTCGGGGTGGGGCAATCAGCCCCAGCATTTT.

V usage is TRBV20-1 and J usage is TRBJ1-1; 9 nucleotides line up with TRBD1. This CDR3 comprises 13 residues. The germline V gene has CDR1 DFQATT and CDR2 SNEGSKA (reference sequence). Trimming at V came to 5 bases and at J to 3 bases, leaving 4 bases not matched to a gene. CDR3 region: CSARTGEYTEAFF. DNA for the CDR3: TGCAGTGCTCGGACAGGGGAATACACTGAAGCTTTCTTT.

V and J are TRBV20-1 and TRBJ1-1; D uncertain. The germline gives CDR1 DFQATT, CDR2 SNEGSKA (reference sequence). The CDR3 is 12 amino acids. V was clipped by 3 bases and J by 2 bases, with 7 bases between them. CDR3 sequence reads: CSARVENTEAFF. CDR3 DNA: TGCAGTGCTAGGGTCGAAAACACTGAAGCTTTCTTT.

The CDR3 nucleotides read TGTGCCAGCAATCAAGACAGGGCTACTGGCTACACCTTC. Protein sequence: CASNQDRATGYTF. V is TRBV25-1 and J is TRBJ1-2; TRBD1 agrees at 7 bases. Germline V gene data show CDR1 as MGHDK and CDR2 as SYGVNS. Trimming at V came to 7 bases and at J to 7 bases, leaving 9 bases not matched to a gene. The CDR3 has 13 residues.

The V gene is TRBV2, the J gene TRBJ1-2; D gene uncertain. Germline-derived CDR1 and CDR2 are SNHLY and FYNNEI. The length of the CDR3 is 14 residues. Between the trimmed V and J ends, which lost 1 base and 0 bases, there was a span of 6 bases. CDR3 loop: CASSEELTNYGYTF. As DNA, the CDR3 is TGTGCCAGCAGTGAAGAGCTCACTAACTATGGCTACACCTTC.

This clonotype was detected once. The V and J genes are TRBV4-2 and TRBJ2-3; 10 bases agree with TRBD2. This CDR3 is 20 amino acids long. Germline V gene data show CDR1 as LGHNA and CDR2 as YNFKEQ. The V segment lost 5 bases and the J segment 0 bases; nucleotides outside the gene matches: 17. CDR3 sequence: CASSLLQGSSGGPSTDTQYF. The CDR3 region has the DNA TGTGCCAGCAGCTTACTACAGGGATCTAGCGGGGGCCCTAGCACAGATACGCAGTATTTT.